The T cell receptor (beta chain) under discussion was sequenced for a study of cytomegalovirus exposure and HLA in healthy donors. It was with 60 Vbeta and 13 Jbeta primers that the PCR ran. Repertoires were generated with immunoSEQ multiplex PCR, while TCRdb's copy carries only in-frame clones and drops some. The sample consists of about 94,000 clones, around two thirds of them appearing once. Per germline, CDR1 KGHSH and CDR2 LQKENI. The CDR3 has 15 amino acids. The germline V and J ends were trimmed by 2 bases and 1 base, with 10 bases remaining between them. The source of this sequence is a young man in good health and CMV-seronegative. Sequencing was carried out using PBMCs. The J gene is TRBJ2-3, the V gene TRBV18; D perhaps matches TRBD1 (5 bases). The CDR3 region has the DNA TGTGCCAGCTCACCAGAAAGGGGCCGCACAGATACGCAGTATTTT. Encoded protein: CASSPERGRTDTQYF.